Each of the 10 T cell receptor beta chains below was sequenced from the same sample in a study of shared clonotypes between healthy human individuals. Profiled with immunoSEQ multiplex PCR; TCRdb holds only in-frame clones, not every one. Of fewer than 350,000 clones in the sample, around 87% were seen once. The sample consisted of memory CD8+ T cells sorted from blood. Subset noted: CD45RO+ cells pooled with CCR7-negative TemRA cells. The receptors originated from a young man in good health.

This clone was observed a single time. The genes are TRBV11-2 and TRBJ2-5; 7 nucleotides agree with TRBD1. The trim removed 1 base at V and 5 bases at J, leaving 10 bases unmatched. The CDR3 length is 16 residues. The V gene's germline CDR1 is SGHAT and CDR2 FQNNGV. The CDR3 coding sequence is TGTGCCAGCAGCTTAGTATTCGGGACAGTTTGGGAGACCCAGTACTTC. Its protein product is CASSLVFGTVWETQYF.

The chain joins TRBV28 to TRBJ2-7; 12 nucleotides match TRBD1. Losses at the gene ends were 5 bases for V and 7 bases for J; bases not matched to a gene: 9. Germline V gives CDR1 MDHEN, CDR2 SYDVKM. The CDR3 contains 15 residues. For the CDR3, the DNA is TGTGCCAGCAGTGGACCGGGACAGGGGGCGGTGGAGCAGTACTTC. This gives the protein CASSGPGQGAVEQYF.

CDR3 amino acids: CAWVGPSTDTQYF. For the CDR3, the DNA is TGTGCCTGGGTTGGGCCAAGCACAGATACGCAGTATTTT. The chain recombines TRBV30 with TRBJ2-3; D not resolved. CDR1 GTSNPN and CDR2 SVGIG come from the germline V gene (reference sequence). The V gene lost 5 bases and the J gene lost 0 bases, with 9 bases spanning the gap. CDR3 length equals 13 residues.

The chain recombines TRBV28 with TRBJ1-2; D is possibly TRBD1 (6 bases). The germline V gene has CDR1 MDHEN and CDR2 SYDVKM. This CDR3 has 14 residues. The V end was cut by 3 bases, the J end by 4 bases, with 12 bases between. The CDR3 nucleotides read TGTGCCAGCAGTTTCGGTGGGACAATCTATGGCTACACCTTC. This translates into CASSFGGTIYGYTF.

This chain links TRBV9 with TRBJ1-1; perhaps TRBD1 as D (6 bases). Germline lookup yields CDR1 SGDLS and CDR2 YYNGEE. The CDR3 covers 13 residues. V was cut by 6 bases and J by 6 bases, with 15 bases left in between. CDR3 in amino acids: CASTPGEGAEAFF. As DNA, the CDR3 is TGTGCCAGCACCCCGGGGGAGGGGGCTGAAGCTTTCTTT. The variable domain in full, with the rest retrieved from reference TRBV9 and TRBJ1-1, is DSGVTQTPKHLITATGQRVTLRCSPRSGDLSVYWYQQSLDQGLQFLIQYYNGEERAKGNILERFSAQQFPDLHSELNLSSLELGDSALYFCASTPGEGAEAFFGQGTRLTVV.

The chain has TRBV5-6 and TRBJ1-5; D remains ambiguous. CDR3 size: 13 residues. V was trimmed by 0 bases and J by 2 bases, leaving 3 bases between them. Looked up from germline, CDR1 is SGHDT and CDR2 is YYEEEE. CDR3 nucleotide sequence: TGTGCCAGCAGCTTGGACCGCAATCAGCCCCAGCATTTT. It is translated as CASSLDRNQPQHF.

CDR3 sequence reads: CASSSNYGYTF. CDR3 nucleotides: TGCGCCAGCAGCTCTAACTATGGCTACACCTTC. The chain links TRBV5-1 to TRBJ1-2; D is unclear. V gave up 3 bases and J gave up 0 bases, with 0 bases separating them. CDR1 and CDR2 (germline): SGHRS, YFSETQ. The CDR3 consists of 11 residues.

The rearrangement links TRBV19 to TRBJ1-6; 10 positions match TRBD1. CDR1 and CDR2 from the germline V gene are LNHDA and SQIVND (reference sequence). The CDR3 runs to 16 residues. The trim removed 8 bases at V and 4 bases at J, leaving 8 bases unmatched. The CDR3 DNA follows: TGTGCCAGTCAGACTCCGGGACAGGGGTATAATTCACCCCTCCACTTT. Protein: CASQTPGQGYNSPLHF.

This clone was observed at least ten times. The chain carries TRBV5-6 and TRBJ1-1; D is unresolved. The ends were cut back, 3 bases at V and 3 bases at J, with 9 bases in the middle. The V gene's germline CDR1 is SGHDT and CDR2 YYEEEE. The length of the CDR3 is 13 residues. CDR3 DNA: TGTGCCAGCAGCTCATCTTGGGACACTGAAGCTTTCTTT. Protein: CASSSSWDTEAFF.

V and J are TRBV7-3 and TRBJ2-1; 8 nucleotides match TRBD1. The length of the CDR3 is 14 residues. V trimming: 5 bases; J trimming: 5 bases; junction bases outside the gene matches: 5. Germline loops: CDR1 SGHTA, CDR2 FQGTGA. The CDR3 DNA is TGTGCCAGCAGCCCGACAGGGGCCGACAATGAGCAGTTCTTC. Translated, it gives CASSPTGADNEQFF. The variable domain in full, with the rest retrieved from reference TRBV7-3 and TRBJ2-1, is GAGVSQTPSNKVTEKGKYVELRCDPISGHTALYWYRQSLGQGPEFLIYFQGTGAADDSGLPNDRFFAVRPEGSVSTLKIQRTERGDSAVYLCASSPTGADNEQFFGPGTRLTVL.